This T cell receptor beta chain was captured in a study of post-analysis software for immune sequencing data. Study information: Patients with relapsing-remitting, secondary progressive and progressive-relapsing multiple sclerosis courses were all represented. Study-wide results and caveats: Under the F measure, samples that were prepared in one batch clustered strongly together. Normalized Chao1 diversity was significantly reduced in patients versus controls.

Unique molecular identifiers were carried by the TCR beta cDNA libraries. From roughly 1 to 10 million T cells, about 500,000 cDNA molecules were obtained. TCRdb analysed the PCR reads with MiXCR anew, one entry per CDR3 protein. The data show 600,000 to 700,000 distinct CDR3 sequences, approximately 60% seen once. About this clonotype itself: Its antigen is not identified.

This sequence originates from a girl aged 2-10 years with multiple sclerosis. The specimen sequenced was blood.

The CDR3 spells CASSQEQGRTGELFF. For the CDR3, the DNA is TGTGCCAGCAGCCAAGAACAGGGGCGGACCGGGGAGCTGTTTTTT. The gene calls are TRBV14 and TRBJ2-2; 7 nucleotides align to TRBD1. Germline V gives CDR1 SGHDN, CDR2 FVKESK. The CDR3 contains 15 residues. V gave up 0 bases and J gave up 5 bases; unmatched junction bases: 3.